These 30 T cell receptor beta chains came from one sample sequenced in a study of CD8 T cells in Susac syndrome. Random-hexamer reverse transcription was applied to roughly 0.5 to 1 ug RNA. TCRdb reprocessed the immunoSEQ multiplex PCR reads with MiXCR, giving one entry per CDR3 protein. This sample carries hundreds of thousands of distinct CDR3 sequences, 75% to 90% of them seen once, and the ten largest clones take around 0.2%. The specimen sequenced was CD8+ T cells from PBMCs. Receptor source: a human donor with multiple sclerosis.

The chain combines TRBV3-1 with TRBJ2-5; perhaps TRBD1 as D (6 bases). The CDR3 contains 15 residues. The V gene lost 1 base and the J gene lost 4 bases, with 13 bases spanning the gap. Looked up from germline, CDR1 is LGHDT and CDR2 is YNNKEL (reference sequence). The CDR3 loop reads CASSQGGWGRETQYF. The CDR3 coding sequence is TGTGCCAGCAGCCAAGGGGGCTGGGGGCGAGAGACCCAGTACTTC.

The CDR3 DNA reads as TGTGCCAGTAGTCCGCCGAGTAGCACAGATACGCAGTATTTT. Encoded protein: CASSPPSSTDTQYF. V and J are TRBV19 and TRBJ2-3; D unresolved. Trimming shortened V by 5 bases and J by 0 bases, and 9 bases separated the two germline ends. From germline, CDR1 is LNHDA and CDR2 SQIVND (reference sequence). CDR3 length: 14 residues.

The chain combines TRBV29-1 with TRBJ1-1; 7 bases match TRBD1. This CDR3 spans 11 amino acids. The junction had 5 bases not matched to a gene; V was cut back by 6 bases and J by 7 bases. CDR1 is SQVTM, CDR2 ANQGSEA, per germline. CDR3 sequence (DNA): TGCAGCGTGGACCGGGACAGTGAAGCTTTCTTT. This translates into CSVDRDSEAFF. Looking up the rest from reference TRBV29-1 and TRBJ1-1 gives the full variable domain: SAVISQKPSRDICQRGTSLTIQCQVDSQVTMMFWYRQQPGQSLTLIATANQGSEATYESGFVIDKFPISRPNLTFSTLTVSNMSPEDSSIYLCSVDRDSEAFFGQGTRLTVV.

The V call is TRBV14, the J call TRBJ2-1, with no clear D. CDR3 size: 14 residues. Germline loops: CDR1 SGHDN, CDR2 FVKESK. Trimming took off 0 bases at V and 4 bases at J, with 7 bases between the two ends. This CDR3 reads CASSQDFSYNEQFF. The CDR3 region has the DNA TGTGCCAGCAGCCAAGACTTTTCGTACAATGAGCAGTTCTTC.

The V call is TRBV9, the J call TRBJ2-1; TRBD2 aligns across 12 bases. The CDR3 consists of 15 residues. V shed 4 bases and J 8 bases; nucleotides not matched to a gene: 7. Germline V gives CDR1 SGDLS, CDR2 YYNGEE. The CDR3 loop is CASSPSGGAVDEQFF. DNA of the CDR3: TGTGCCAGCAGCCCTAGCGGGGGGGCCGTCGATGAGCAGTTCTTC.

The J gene is TRBJ2-7, the V gene TRBV3-1; TRBD1 is a possible D gene (5 bases). The CDR3 runs 12 residues. Germline CDR1 is LGHDT and CDR2 is YNNKEL (reference sequence). Trimming stripped 8 bases from V and 6 bases from J, with 14 bases between. The CDR3 DNA reads as TGTGCCAGCGCGCTAGGACACCTCGAGCAGTACTTC. Translated: CASALGHLEQYF.

CDR3 sequence reads: CARVIPGQGGYGYTF. For the CDR3, the DNA is TGTGCCAGGGTAATACCGGGACAGGGAGGATATGGCTACACCTTC. This chain links TRBV2 with TRBJ1-2, with 9 positions matching TRBD1. Trimming took 9 bases from V and 5 from J; bases not matched to a gene: 13. In germline, CDR1 is SNHLY, CDR2 FYNNEI. The CDR3 is made up of 15 amino acids.

This chain connects TRBV29-1 to TRBJ2-1; no clear D gene. The CDR3 contains 9 residues. Trimming pared 4 bases from V and 9 bases from J, leaving 4 bases between. Germline V gene data show CDR1 as SQVTM and CDR2 as ANQGSEA. The CDR3 region has the DNA TGCAGCGTTGGAAGTGAGCAGTTCTTC. Translated, it gives CSVGSEQFF.

The chain couples TRBV25-1 to TRBJ2-7; D not certain. The CDR3 length is 12 residues. V was clipped by 6 bases and J by 4 bases, with 10 bases between them. From germline, CDR1 is MGHDK and CDR2 SYGVNS. The chain's CDR3 is CASSIVNYEQYF. DNA for the CDR3: TGTGCCAGCAGCATTGTGAATTACGAGCAGTACTTC.

This clonotype was detected only once. CDR3 DNA: TGCAGTGCTAGAGATCTGGGGGAATATGGCTACACCTTC. Protein sequence: CSARDLGEYGYTF. The V call is TRBV20-1, the J call TRBJ1-2, with D tentatively TRBD1 (5 bases). Trimming removed 0 bases at V and 5 bases at J, with 10 bases between. Germline lookup yields CDR1 DFQATT and CDR2 SNEGSKA (reference sequence). CDR3 size: 13 residues.

This chain joins TRBV6-1 and TRBJ2-1, with 9 bases fitting TRBD2. Germline V gene sequence: CDR1 MNHNS, CDR2 SASEGT. The V gene end was trimmed by 2 bases and the J gene end by 9 bases; junction bases not matched to a gene: 11. The CDR3 contains 16 residues. CDR3 loop: CASSEWGREGFFEQFF. The CDR3 DNA reads as TGTGCCAGCAGTGAATGGGGGCGGGAGGGGTTTTTTGAGCAGTTCTTC.

Concerning this clonotype: The germline gene is not matched at one end of the junction; a read error may be the cause. The chain carries TRBV7-9 and TRBJ2-7; either TRBD1 or TRBD2 may supply D (5 bases each). The germline CDR1 and CDR2 sequences are SEHNR and FQNEAQ (reference sequence). The CDR3 sequence is 17 residues long. CDR3 sequence reads: CASSLGFSGDQAYVQYF. For the CDR3, the DNA is TGTGCCAGCAGCTTAGGTTTTTCTGGGGACCAGGCCTACGTGCAGTACTTC.

The chain combines TRBV27 with TRBJ1-1, with no clear D. The germline V gene encodes CDR1 MNHEY and CDR2 SMNVEV (reference sequence). Trimming took off 3 bases at V and 3 bases at J, with 14 bases between the two ends. The CDR3 contains 15 residues. The CDR3 loop reads CASSFGPFGDTEAFF. Here the CDR3 DNA reads TGTGCCAGCAGTTTTGGACCTTTCGGGGACACTGAAGCTTTCTTT.

This sequence joins TRBV4-1 and TRBJ1-5, with 9 nucleotides matching TRBD1. CDR1 is MGHRA, CDR2 YSYEKL, per germline. V was pared by 4 bases and J by 6 bases, with 7 bases of the junction left unmatched. The CDR3 runs 15 residues. The CDR3 protein is CASSRLQGAGQPQHF. The CDR3 nucleotides read TGCGCCAGCAGCCGCCTACAGGGGGCCGGTCAGCCCCAGCATTTT.

The rearrangement joins TRBV25-1 to TRBJ1-5; D ambiguous. CDR3 length equals 13 residues. Per the germline V gene, CDR1 is MGHDK and CDR2 is SYGVNS. Trimming removed 6 bases at V and 5 bases at J, with 11 bases between. CDR3: CASSQLGDQPQHF. The CDR3 DNA is TGTGCCAGCAGCCAGCTTGGAGATCAGCCCCAGCATTTT.

V gene TRBV7-6 combines with J gene TRBJ1-3, with a possible D match to TRBD1 (5 bases). CDR3 length equals 17 residues. Trimming cost V 5 bases and J 0 bases, with 17 bases left between them. CDR1 SGHVS and CDR2 FNYEAQ come from the germline V gene. CDR3 in DNA: TGTGCCAGCAGCCCTCACCGGGACTGGAGCTCTGGAAACACCATATATTTT. Residues: CASSPHRDWSSGNTIYF.

The chain has TRBV7-9 and TRBJ2-5; maybe TRBD1 (6 bases). Germline V gene lookup returns CDR1 SEHNR and CDR2 FQNEAQ (reference sequence). V lost 11 bases and J 1 base, leaving 11 bases between the germline ends. CDR3 length equals 12 residues. The CDR3 DNA reads as TGTGCCTATGAGACAGGCCAAGAGACCCAGTACTTC. As protein: CAYETGQETQYF.

The chain uses TRBV29-1 and TRBJ2-3; D might be TRBD1 (5 bases). The germline V gene has CDR1 SQVTM and CDR2 ANQGSEA. The CDR3 is 16 amino acids. The germline V and J ends were trimmed by 0 bases and 0 bases, with 13 bases remaining between them. CDR3 nucleotides: TGCAGCGTTGAAGATCGTGACAGCCCTAGCACAGATACGCAGTATTTT. Its protein is CSVEDRDSPSTDTQYF.

The chain links TRBV6-1 to TRBJ1-3; D unresolved. The CDR3 length is 15 residues. V was cut by 6 bases and J by 0 bases, with 12 bases left in between. Germline assignment: CDR1 MNHNS and CDR2 SASEGT. CDR3 DNA: TGTGCCAGCAGGATGGATATTAACTCTGGAAACACCATATATTTT. Protein product: CASRMDINSGNTIYF.

V and J are TRBV6-2 or TRBV6-3 and TRBJ2-1; no firm D call. The CDR3 is made up of 13 amino acids. CDR1 and CDR2 (germline): MNHEY, SVGEGT. Trimming removed 4 bases at V and 4 bases at J, with 8 bases between. The CDR3 DNA follows: TGTGCCAGCAGTTCGGCAAAATACAATGAGCAGTTCTTC. Amino acid sequence: CASSSAKYNEQFF.

This sequence joins TRBV28 and TRBJ2-7; D is ambiguous. Germline CDR1 is MDHEN and CDR2 is SYDVKM. The CDR3 length is 11 residues. Trimming pared 3 bases from V and 9 bases from J, leaving 9 bases between. The CDR3 loop reads CASSFPQGQYF. The CDR3 nucleotides read TGTGCCAGCAGTTTCCCTCAAGGGCAGTACTTC.

This clonotype came up a few times. V gene TRBV28 combines with J gene TRBJ2-1; the D call may be TRBD1 or TRBD2 (5 bases each). Looked up from germline, CDR1 is MDHEN and CDR2 is SYDVKM. The V end was cut by 5 bases, the J end by 7 bases, with 18 bases between. This CDR3 has 15 amino acids. As DNA, the CDR3 is TGTGCCAGCAGTGTCCCCGAGGGGAAGGGTAATGAGCAGTTCTTC. Translation: CASSVPEGKGNEQFF.

V is TRBV7-9 and J is TRBJ1-2, with D unresolved. V lost 3 bases, J lost 5 bases, and 7 bases lay in between. The germline gives CDR1 SEHNR, CDR2 FQNEAQ (reference sequence). The CDR3 length is 12 residues. Here the CDR3 reads CASSFEAYGYTF. CDR3 bases: TGTGCCAGCAGCTTTGAGGCGTATGGCTACACCTTC.

The CDR3 nucleotides read TGTGCCAGCATCGGGGACTACGAGCAGTACTTC. Protein product: CASIGDYEQYF. The chain combines TRBV28 with TRBJ2-7; tentative D call: TRBD2 (5 bases). CDR1 is MDHEN and CDR2 is SYDVKM in the germline V gene. The germline V and J ends were trimmed by 7 bases and 3 bases, with 7 bases remaining between them. The CDR3 spans 11 residues.

The chain links TRBV24-1 to TRBJ2-7, with a weak D call TRBD1 (5 bases). CDR1 KGHDR and CDR2 SFDVKD come from the germline V gene. CDR3 length: 14 residues. V lost 2 bases and J 1 base, leaving 8 bases between the germline ends. The DNA of the CDR3 is TGTGCCACCAGTGATTATCAGGGTTCCTACGAGCAGTACTTC. Translation gives CATSDYQGSYEQYF.

The V gene is TRBV4-3, the J gene TRBJ2-6; D is unclear. The V end lost 1 base, the J end lost 0 bases, and 4 bases lay between the germline ends. The CDR3 sequence is 15 residues long. Germline V gives CDR1 LGHNA, CDR2 YSLEER. CDR3 nucleotides: TGCGCCAGCAGCCAAGTGGACTCTGGGGCCAACGTCCTGACTTTC. Encoded protein: CASSQVDSGANVLTF.

The chain joins TRBV6-1 to TRBJ2-7; 8 nucleotides agree with TRBD1. CDR1 and CDR2 (germline): MNHNS, SASEGT. Trimming cost V 4 bases and J 7 bases; bases outside gene matches: 6. This CDR3 contains 13 residues. CDR3 nucleotide sequence: TGTGCCAGCAGTGCAGGACAGGGTTGGGAGCAGTACTTC. Protein product: CASSAGQGWEQYF.

The sample holds one count of this clonotype. The rearrangement links TRBV12-3 or TRBV12-4 to TRBJ2-7; weak D call: TRBD2 (5 bases). This CDR3 has 13 residues. The ends were cut back, 2 bases at V and 5 bases at J, with 10 bases in the middle. CDR3 DNA: TGTGCCAGCAGTTTAATCGGGGTCGACGAGCAGTACTTC. As protein: CASSLIGVDEQYF.

This clonotype was detected a few times. The chain employs TRBV4-3 and TRBJ2-2, with 8 bases identical to TRBD1. With V trimmed by 3 bases and J by 0 bases, 0 bases remained unmatched. Germline-derived CDR1 and CDR2 are LGHNA and YSLEER. The CDR3 contains 15 residues. The CDR3 bases are TGCGCCAGCAGCCAGGGACAGGCGAACACCGGGGAGCTGTTTTTT. This translates into CASSQGQANTGELFF.

The chain recombines TRBV9 with TRBJ2-3; TRBD2 agrees at 8 bases. The germline V gene has CDR1 SGDLS and CDR2 YYNGEE. Germline trimming cut 7 bases from V and 8 bases from J; bases unmatched to any gene: 12. There are 14 residues in the CDR3. The CDR3, as DNA: TGTGCCAGCGAATCCGGGGGGGCGGTGTCTACGCAGTATTTT. Translated: CASESGGAVSTQYF.